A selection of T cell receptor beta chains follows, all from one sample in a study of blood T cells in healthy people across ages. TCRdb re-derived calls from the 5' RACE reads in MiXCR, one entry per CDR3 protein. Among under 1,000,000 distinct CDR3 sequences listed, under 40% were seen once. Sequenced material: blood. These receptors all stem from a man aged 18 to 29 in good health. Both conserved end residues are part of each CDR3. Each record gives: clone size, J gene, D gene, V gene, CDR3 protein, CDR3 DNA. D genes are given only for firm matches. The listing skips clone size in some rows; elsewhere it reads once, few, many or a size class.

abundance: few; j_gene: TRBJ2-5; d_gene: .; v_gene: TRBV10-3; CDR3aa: CAIKDIQETQYF; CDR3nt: TGTGCCATCAAGGACATCCAAGAGACCCAGTACTTC
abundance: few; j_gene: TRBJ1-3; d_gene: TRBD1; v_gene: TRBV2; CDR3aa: CASSKTGPGNTIYF; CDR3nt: TGTGCCAGCAGTAAGACAGGGCCTGGAAACACCATATATTTT
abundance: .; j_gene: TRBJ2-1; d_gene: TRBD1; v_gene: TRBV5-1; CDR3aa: CASSTAGQGYNEQFF; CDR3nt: TGCGCCAGCAGCACCGCCGGACAGGGCTACAATGAGCAGTTCTTC
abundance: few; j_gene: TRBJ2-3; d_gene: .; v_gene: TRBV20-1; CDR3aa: CSARPGGTDTQYF; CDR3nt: TGCAGTGCTAGGCCAGGGGGCACAGATACGCAGTATTTT
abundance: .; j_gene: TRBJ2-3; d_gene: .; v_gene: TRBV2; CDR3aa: CASRIRVTSTDTQYF; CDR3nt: TGTGCCAGCAGGATTAGGGTTACTAGCACAGATACGCAGTATTTT
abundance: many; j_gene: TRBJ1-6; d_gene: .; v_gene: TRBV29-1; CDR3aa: CTYRENSPLHF; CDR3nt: TGCACGTACAGGGAAAATTCACCCCTCCACTTT
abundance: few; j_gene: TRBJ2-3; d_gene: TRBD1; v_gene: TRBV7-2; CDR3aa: CASSSTGSQYF; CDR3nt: TGTGCCAGCAGCTCGACAGGGTCGCAGTATTTT
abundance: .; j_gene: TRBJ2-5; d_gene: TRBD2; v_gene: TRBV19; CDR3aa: CASSPRTSGYQETQYF; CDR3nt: TGTGCCAGTAGTCCCCGGACTAGCGGGTACCAAGAGACCCAGTACTTC
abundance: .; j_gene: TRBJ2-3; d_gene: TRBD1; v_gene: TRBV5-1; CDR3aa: CASSLSRTGGPDTQYF; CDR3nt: TGCGCCAGCAGCTTGTCGAGAACAGGGGGCCCAGATACGCAGTATTTT
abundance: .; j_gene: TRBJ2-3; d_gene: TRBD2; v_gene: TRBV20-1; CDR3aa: CSARPRTSGVTDTQYF; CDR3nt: TGCAGTGCTAGACCCCGGACTAGCGGGGTAACAGATACGCAGTATTTT
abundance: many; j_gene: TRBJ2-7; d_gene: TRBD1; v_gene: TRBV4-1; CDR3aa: CASSFPGQATYEQYF; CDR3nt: TGCGCCAGCAGCTTTCCGGGACAGGCCACCTACGAGCAGTACTTC
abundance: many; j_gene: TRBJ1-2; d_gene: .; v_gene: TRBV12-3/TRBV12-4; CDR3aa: CASSPRGSAGYTF; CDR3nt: TGTGCCAGCAGCCCGAGGGGGAGCGCTGGCTACACCTTC
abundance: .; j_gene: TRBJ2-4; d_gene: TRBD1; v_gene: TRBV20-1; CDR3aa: CSARRDRWTGGLVEQYF; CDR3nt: TGCAGTGCTAGACGGGACCGATGGACAGGGGGCTTGGTTGAGCAGTACTTC
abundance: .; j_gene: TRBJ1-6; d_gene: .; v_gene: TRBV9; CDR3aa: CASSPTEADSPPHF; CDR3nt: TGTGCCAGCAGCCCAACTGAGGCGGATTCACCCCCCCACTTT
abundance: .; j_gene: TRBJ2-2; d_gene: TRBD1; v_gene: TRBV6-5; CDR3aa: CASRGGQTNTGELFF; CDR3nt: TGTGCCAGCAGAGGGGGACAGACGAACACCGGGGAGCTGTTTTTT
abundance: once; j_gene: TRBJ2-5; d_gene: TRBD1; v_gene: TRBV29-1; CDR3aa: CSVGDSVQYF; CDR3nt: TGCAGCGTTGGGGACAGTGTGCAGTACTTC
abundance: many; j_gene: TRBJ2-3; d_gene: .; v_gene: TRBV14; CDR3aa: CASSQDFRADTQYF; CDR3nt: TGTGCCAGCAGCCAAGATTTCCGGGCAGATACGCAGTATTTT
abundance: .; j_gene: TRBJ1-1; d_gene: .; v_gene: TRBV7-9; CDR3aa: CASSLGGIAEAFF; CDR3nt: TGTGCCAGCAGCTTAGGCGGGATCGCTGAAGCTTTCTTT
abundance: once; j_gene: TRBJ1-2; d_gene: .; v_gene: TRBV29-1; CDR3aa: CSVEASSLEGYTF; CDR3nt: TGCAGCGTTGAAGCGTCCAGCCTTGAGGGCTACACCTTC
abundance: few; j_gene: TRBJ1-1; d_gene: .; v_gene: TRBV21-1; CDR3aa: CASSKCARQGRNTEAFF; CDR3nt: TGTGCCAGCAGCAAGTGCGCCCGACAGGGGCGGAACACTGAAGCTTTCTTT
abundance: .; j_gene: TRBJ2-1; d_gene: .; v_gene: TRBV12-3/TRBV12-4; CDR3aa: CASSFQGTNNEQFF; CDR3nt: TGTGCCAGCAGTTTCCAGGGCACAAACAATGAGCAGTTCTTC
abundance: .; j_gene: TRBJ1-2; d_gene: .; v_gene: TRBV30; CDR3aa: CAWTPNYGYTF; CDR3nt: TGTGCCTGGACGCCCAACTATGGCTACACCTTC
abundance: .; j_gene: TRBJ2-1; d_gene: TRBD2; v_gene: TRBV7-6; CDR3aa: CASSWSGGASNEQFF; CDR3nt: TGTGCCAGCAGCTGGAGCGGGGGGGCATCCAATGAGCAGTTTTTC